This T cell receptor (beta chain) was profiled in a study of cytomegalovirus exposure and HLA in healthy donors. Turning to the study itself: From about 180 million T cells, an earlier analysis saw 110 million or so unique TCR beta sequences. Notes on the study in general: Most TCR sequences were uncommon, yet certain public TCRs appeared in many donors. Earlier analysis looked at TCR beta V segments, and most were productive about 90% or about 30% of the time. The later analysis indicated that the majority of CMV-associated TCR beta chains appeared HLA-restricted.

About this clone: Its target is not known.

Both 60 Vbeta primers and 13 Jbeta primers went into the PCR. Produced via immunoSEQ multiplex PCR; TCRdb's table is partial and in-frame only. The sample lists more than 150,000 clones; 65% to 85% were seen once. Trimming took 2 bases from V and 6 from J; bases not matched to a gene: 10. The CDR3 contains 16 residues. Germline CDR1 ENHRY, CDR2 SYGVKD. The chain uses TRBV10-3 and TRBJ2-7, with 10 bases fitting TRBD2. Sequenced sample: PBMCs. This TCR came from a girl under 18 in good health and CMV-seropositive. CDR3 sequence reads: CAISEPGLAGVREQYF. CDR3 coding DNA: TGTGCCATCAGTGAGCCGGGGCTAGCGGGAGTTCGCGAGCAGTACTTC.